The next 26 T cell receptor beta chains were all read from a single sample in a study of cytomegalovirus exposure and HLA in healthy donors. PCR amplification relied on 60 Vbeta primers (plus 13 Jbeta primers). Clones were sequenced by immunoSEQ multiplex PCR, and TCRdb holds only the in-frame ones, with some missing. This table has 90,000 to 150,000 clones, under 85% appearing once. Sequenced material: PBMCs. The source is a man between 18 and 35 years old in good health and CMV-seropositive.

The rearrangement uses TRBV19 and TRBJ2-7; a possible D gene is TRBD1 (6 bases). V lost 1 base, J lost 2 bases, and 9 bases lay in between. This CDR3 has 14 residues. The germline gives CDR1 LNHDA, CDR2 SQIVND (reference sequence). This CDR3 reads CASSIGGPTYEQYF. Here the CDR3 DNA reads TGTGCCAGTAGTATAGGGGGGCCTACCTACGAGCAGTACTTC.

The J gene is TRBJ1-1, the V gene TRBV19; D is uncertain. The germline V gene encodes CDR1 LNHDA and CDR2 SQIVND (reference sequence). The CDR3 has 13 amino acids. Between the trimmed V and J ends, which lost 5 bases and 6 bases, there was a span of 13 bases. CDR3 residues: CASSANLGAEAFF. The DNA for the CDR3 is TGTGCCAGTAGTGCCAACCTGGGCGCTGAAGCTTTCTTT.

There are a few counts of this clone. This chain joins TRBV19 and TRBJ2-2; maybe TRBD1 (6 bases). The CDR3 has 15 residues. Trimming stripped 4 bases from V and 0 bases from J, with 9 bases between. CDR1 and CDR2 (germline): LNHDA, SQIVND (reference sequence). The CDR3 DNA reads as TGTGCCAGTAGTAGGGGACACACGAACACCGGGGAGCTGTTTTTT. Amino acid sequence: CASSRGHTNTGELFF.

This clone has more than one count but fewer than ten. The chain employs TRBV6-1 and TRBJ1-2, with 9 nucleotides matching TRBD1. The junction had 7 bases not matched to a gene; V was cut back by 7 bases and J by 4 bases. CDR3 size: 14 residues. Germline-derived CDR1 and CDR2 are MNHNS and SASEGT. In DNA form, the CDR3 reads TGTGCCAGCACCCGGGACAGGGCGGGCTATGGCTACACCTTC. This translates into CASTRDRAGYGYTF.

V gene TRBV27 combines with J gene TRBJ2-3; 7 nucleotides align to TRBD2. The germline V gene encodes CDR1 MNHEY and CDR2 SMNVEV (reference sequence). V lost 5 bases and J lost 8; bases outside the gene matches: 7. The CDR3 covers 13 residues. CDR3 loop: CASSLEGRGTQYF. The DNA for the CDR3 is TGTGCCAGCAGTCTTGAGGGGAGGGGTACGCAGTATTTT.

The chain has TRBV6-4 and TRBJ1-2, with 9 bases matching TRBD1. This CDR3 contains 14 residues. Per the germline V gene, CDR1 is MRHNA and CDR2 is SNTAGT. V shed 4 bases and J 2 bases; nucleotides not matched to a gene: 2. CDR3: CASSVGQGNYGYTF. The CDR3 DNA reads as TGTGCCAGCAGTGTCGGACAGGGGAACTATGGCTACACCTTC.

This chain uses TRBV6-1 with TRBJ1-1; D unresolved. Germline CDR1 is MNHNS and CDR2 is SASEGT. With 4 bases removed from V and 6 bases from J, the gap between germline ends came to 9 bases. The CDR3 has 12 residues. CDR3 nucleotides: TGTGCCAGCAGTGTTCGACACGCTGAAGCTTTCTTT. It specifies CASSVRHAEAFF.

The chain combines TRBV15 with TRBJ1-3, with D possibly matching TRBD1 (6 bases). The CDR3 is made up of 17 amino acids. V lost 0 bases and J 0 bases, leaving 12 bases between the germline ends. Per the germline V gene, CDR1 is LNHNV and CDR2 is YYDKDF (reference sequence). CDR3: CATSRDLGQRSGNTIYF. CDR3 coding DNA: TGTGCCACCAGCAGAGACCTAGGACAGCGCTCTGGAAACACCATATATTTT.

The chain couples TRBV7-9 to TRBJ2-1; 10 positions match TRBD2. This CDR3 is 17 amino acids long. With V trimmed by 3 bases and J by 7 bases, 12 bases remained unmatched. Germline CDR1 and CDR2: SEHNR and FQNEAQ (reference sequence). In nucleotides, the CDR3 is TGTGCCAGCAGCTTTCCTCTTAGCGGGAGGACAGGGAATGAGCAGTTCTTC. Translating gives CASSFPLSGRTGNEQFF.

The chain uses TRBV28 and TRBJ1-5; D is ambiguous. V was clipped by 3 bases and J by 0 bases, with 9 bases between them. Germline-derived CDR1 and CDR2 are MDHEN and SYDVKM. The CDR3 extends over 15 amino acids. CDR3 amino acids: CASSLPLSSNQPQHF. CDR3 DNA: TGTGCCAGCAGTTTGCCCCTAAGTAGCAATCAGCCCCAGCATTTT.

This clone has only a few counts. A junction boundary mismatches the germline segment, possibly from a read error. V usage is TRBV7-2 and J usage is TRBJ2-6, with TRBD1 matching 7 bases. Germline CDR1 and CDR2: SGHTA and FQGNSA. CDR3 length: 18 residues. The CDR3 region has the DNA TGTGCCAGCAGCTTAGGGCTCAGGGGGAGCTCTGGGGCCAACGGCCTGACTTTC. It translates to CASSLGLRGSSGANGLTF.

The rearrangement joins TRBV28 to TRBJ2-1; 8 nucleotides align to TRBD2. Looked up from germline, CDR1 is MDHEN and CDR2 is SYDVKM. The CDR3 is 14 amino acids. Germline trimming cut 5 bases from V and 6 bases from J; bases unmatched to any gene: 6. The CDR3 DNA reads TGTGCCAGCAGTCCCGGGGGGGTTCGCAATGAGCAGTTCTTC. This sequence encodes CASSPGGVRNEQFF.

This rearrangement joins TRBV18 to TRBJ1-4, with TRBD1 as a possible D gene (6 bases). The CDR3 runs 17 residues. Germline V CDR1 and CDR2: KGHSH, LQKENI. Between the trimmed V and J ends, which lost 6 bases and 7 bases, there was a span of 24 bases. The CDR3 sequence: CASSPKTVRGEGEKLFF. The CDR3 DNA sequence: TGTGCCAGCTCCCCAAAAACCGTCAGGGGCGAAGGTGAAAAACTGTTTTTT.

The rearrangement joins TRBV19 to TRBJ1-4; 7 positions agree with TRBD1. Looked up from germline, CDR1 is LNHDA and CDR2 is SQIVND (reference sequence). The CDR3 covers 14 residues. Trimming cost V 7 bases and J 5 bases; bases outside gene matches: 7. The CDR3 loop is CASTRQGKNEKLFF. The CDR3 DNA reads TGTGCCAGTACCAGACAGGGAAAAAATGAAAAACTGTTTTTT. Full variable domain (missing parts from reference TRBV19 and TRBJ1-4): DGGITQSPKYLFRKEGQNVTLSCEQNLNHDAMYWYRQDPGQGLRLIYYSQIVNDFQKGDIAEGYSVSREKKESFPLTVTSAQKNPTAFYLCASTRQGKNEKLFFGSGTQLSVL.

The J gene is TRBJ1-1, the V gene TRBV11-3, with 8 positions matching TRBD1. Germline values: CDR1 SGHNT, CDR2 YENEEA. V was clipped by 5 bases and J by 3 bases; unmatched bases: 5. The CDR3 length is 14 residues. The CDR3 region is CASSPGGADTEAFF. The CDR3 nucleotides read TGTGCCAGCAGCCCAGGGGGCGCGGACACTGAAGCTTTCTTT.

This clone was detected once. This chain joins TRBV7-9 and TRBJ2-3; 12 bases are shared with TRBD2. There are 17 residues in the CDR3. Per germline, CDR1 SEHNR and CDR2 FQNEAQ (reference sequence). V shed 5 bases, J shed 5 bases, and the junction held 11 bases outside the gene matches. The CDR3 is CASSRNLAGGPGDTQYF. The CDR3 nucleotides read TGTGCCAGCAGCCGGAACCTAGCGGGAGGGCCTGGAGATACGCAGTATTTT.

This chain joins TRBV5-4 and TRBJ2-5; 10 bases align to TRBD1. V shed 6 bases, J shed 5 bases, and the junction held 7 bases outside the gene matches. Germline assignment: CDR1 SGHNT and CDR2 YYREEE (reference sequence). The CDR3 runs to 14 residues. CDR3 sequence reads: CASTQTGGKETQYF. Written as DNA, the CDR3 is TGTGCCAGCACCCAGACAGGGGGCAAGGAGACCCAGTACTTC. Full variable domain (outside the CDR3, taken from reference TRBV5-4 and TRBJ2-5): ETGVTQSPTHLIKTRGQQVTLRCSSQSGHNTVSWYQQALGQGPQFIFQYYREEENGRGNFPPRFSGLQFPNYSSELNVNALELDDSALYLCASTQTGGKETQYFGPGTRLLVL.

The chain has TRBV30 and TRBJ2-7, with a possible D match to TRBD2 (5 bases). Germline values: CDR1 GTSNPN, CDR2 SVGIG (reference sequence). Between the trimmed V and J ends, which lost 6 bases and 6 bases, there was a span of 12 bases. The CDR3 has 11 residues. CDR3 DNA sequence: TGTGCCTGCCTGGACTCTACCGAGCAGTACTTC. It is translated as CACLDSTEQYF.

V is TRBV27 and J is TRBJ2-3; 7 bases fit TRBD2. The CDR3 contains 17 residues. Losses at the gene ends were 4 bases for V and 2 bases for J; bases not matched to a gene: 12. Germline CDR1 and CDR2: MNHEY and SMNVEV (reference sequence). The CDR3 reads CASSSLMGGLPTDTQYF. CDR3 nucleotide sequence: TGTGCCAGCAGTTCCCTTATGGGAGGGCTCCCCACAGATACGCAGTATTTT.

This clone came up a few times. The genes are TRBV15 and TRBJ2-1; 8 nucleotides agree with TRBD2. The CDR3 consists of 16 residues. The trim removed 0 bases at V and 5 bases at J, leaving 6 bases unmatched. Per the germline V gene, CDR1 is LNHNV and CDR2 is YYDKDF (reference sequence). CDR3 amino acids: CATSRDRTSGDNEQFF. CDR3 sequence (DNA): TGTGCCACCAGCAGAGATCGCACTAGCGGAGACAATGAGCAGTTCTTC.

The genes are TRBV6-1 and TRBJ2-5; 13 positions agree with TRBD2. The CDR3 covers 15 residues. J lost 5 bases, V lost 5 bases, and 5 bases had no gene match. CDR1 and CDR2 from the germline V gene are MNHNS and SASEGT. DNA of the CDR3: TGTGCCAGCAGTCCACTAGCGGGAGGGCCTGAGACCCAGTACTTC. Translation: CASSPLAGGPETQYF.

The gene calls are TRBV6-1 and TRBJ1-2, with D possibly being TRBD1 (5 bases). V was clipped by 0 bases and J by 3 bases, with 14 bases between them. In germline, CDR1 is MNHNS, CDR2 SASEGT. This CDR3 region has 16 residues. This CDR3 is CASSEAYPDNDYGYTF. The CDR3 DNA follows: TGTGCCAGCAGTGAAGCCTACCCGGACAACGACTATGGCTACACCTTC.

This rearrangement joins TRBV6-5 to TRBJ1-1, with a tentative D call TRBD1 (5 bases). CDR1 and CDR2 (germline): MNHEY, SVGAGI. The CDR3 consists of 11 residues. Trimming pared 2 bases from V and 10 bases from J, leaving 8 bases between. In nucleotides, the CDR3 is TGTGCCAGCAGTTACGGGGGGGGAGCTTTCTTT. Its translation: CASSYGGGAFF.

The CDR3 spells CASTPSPWNYGYTF. CDR3 nucleotides: TGTGCCAGCACCCCGAGCCCCTGGAACTATGGCTACACCTTC. The chain carries TRBV6-5 and TRBJ1-2; D remains unclear. The CDR3 has 14 amino acids. V was shortened by 7 bases and J by 2 bases, with 14 bases between the two germline ends. Germline-derived CDR1 and CDR2 are MNHEY and SVGAGI.

The chain couples TRBV5-8 to TRBJ2-5, with TRBD1 identical over 9 bases. After removal of 4 bases from V and 3 bases from J, the junction contained 1 base not matched to a gene. This CDR3 is built from 13 residues. Germline CDR1 SGHTS, CDR2 YDEGEE. The CDR3 DNA sequence: TGTGCCAGCAGCCGGACAGGGGAAGAGACCCAGTACTTC. Residues: CASSRTGEETQYF.

This clone has a single count. The chain recombines TRBV15 with TRBJ2-3; D is possibly TRBD2 (6 bases). CDR1 is LNHNV and CDR2 is YYDKDF in the germline V gene (reference sequence). The germline V and J ends were trimmed by 5 bases and 6 bases, with 18 bases remaining between them. This CDR3 is 15 amino acids long. The CDR3 reads CATSLVGVRGDTQYF. CDR3 in DNA: TGTGCCACCAGCCTAGTGGGGGTTCGGGGGGATACGCAGTATTTT.